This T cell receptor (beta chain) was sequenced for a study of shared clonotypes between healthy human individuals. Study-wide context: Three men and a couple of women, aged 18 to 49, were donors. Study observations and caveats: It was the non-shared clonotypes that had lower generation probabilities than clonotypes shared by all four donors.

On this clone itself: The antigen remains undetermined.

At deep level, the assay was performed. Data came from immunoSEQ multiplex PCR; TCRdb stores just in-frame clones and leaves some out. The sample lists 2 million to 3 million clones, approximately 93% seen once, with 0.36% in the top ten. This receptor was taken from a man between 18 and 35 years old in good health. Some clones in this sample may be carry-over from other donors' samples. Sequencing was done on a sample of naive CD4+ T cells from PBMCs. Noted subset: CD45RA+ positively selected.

The CDR3 DNA follows: TGTGCCAGCACCAACGGGGCCCTACCGATGGATACGCAGTATTTT. Encoded protein: CASTNGALPMDTQYF. V and J are TRBV28 and TRBJ2-3; D could derive from TRBD1 or TRBD2 (5 bases each). Germline V gene lookup returns CDR1 MDHEN and CDR2 SYDVKM. CDR3 length equals 15 residues. V was clipped by 7 bases and J by 6 bases, with 20 bases between them.